This TCR beta chain was documented in a study of early T cells in non-severe SARS-CoV-2 infection. Study in general: The chains were unpaired, and the sequenced material was bulk RNA from unsorted whole blood.

On this clonotype itself: The antigen remains unidentified.

TCRdb reprocessed the 5' RACE reads via MiXCR and lists one record per CDR3 protein. Among 30,000 to 35,000 distinct CDR3 sequences listed, over 6.5% were seen once. CDR1 is DFQATT, CDR2 SNEGSKA, per germline (reference sequence). The CDR3 totals 11 residues. Trimming left V 5 bases short and J 4 bases short, with 9 bases between. The study, taken as a whole, reports: Lookups in VDJdb leaned toward anti-spike CD8 responses and missed private and CD4 specificities.

V usage is TRBV20-1 and J usage is TRBJ2-7; D remains unclear. Sequencing input: whole blood. This sequence was found in an adult who was a healthcare worker with PCR-confirmed SARS-CoV-2 infection or an uninfected control (not recorded which). The CDR3, as DNA: TGCAGTGCTTCCCCCCGGTACGAGCAGTACTTC. Translated, it gives CSASPRYEQYF.